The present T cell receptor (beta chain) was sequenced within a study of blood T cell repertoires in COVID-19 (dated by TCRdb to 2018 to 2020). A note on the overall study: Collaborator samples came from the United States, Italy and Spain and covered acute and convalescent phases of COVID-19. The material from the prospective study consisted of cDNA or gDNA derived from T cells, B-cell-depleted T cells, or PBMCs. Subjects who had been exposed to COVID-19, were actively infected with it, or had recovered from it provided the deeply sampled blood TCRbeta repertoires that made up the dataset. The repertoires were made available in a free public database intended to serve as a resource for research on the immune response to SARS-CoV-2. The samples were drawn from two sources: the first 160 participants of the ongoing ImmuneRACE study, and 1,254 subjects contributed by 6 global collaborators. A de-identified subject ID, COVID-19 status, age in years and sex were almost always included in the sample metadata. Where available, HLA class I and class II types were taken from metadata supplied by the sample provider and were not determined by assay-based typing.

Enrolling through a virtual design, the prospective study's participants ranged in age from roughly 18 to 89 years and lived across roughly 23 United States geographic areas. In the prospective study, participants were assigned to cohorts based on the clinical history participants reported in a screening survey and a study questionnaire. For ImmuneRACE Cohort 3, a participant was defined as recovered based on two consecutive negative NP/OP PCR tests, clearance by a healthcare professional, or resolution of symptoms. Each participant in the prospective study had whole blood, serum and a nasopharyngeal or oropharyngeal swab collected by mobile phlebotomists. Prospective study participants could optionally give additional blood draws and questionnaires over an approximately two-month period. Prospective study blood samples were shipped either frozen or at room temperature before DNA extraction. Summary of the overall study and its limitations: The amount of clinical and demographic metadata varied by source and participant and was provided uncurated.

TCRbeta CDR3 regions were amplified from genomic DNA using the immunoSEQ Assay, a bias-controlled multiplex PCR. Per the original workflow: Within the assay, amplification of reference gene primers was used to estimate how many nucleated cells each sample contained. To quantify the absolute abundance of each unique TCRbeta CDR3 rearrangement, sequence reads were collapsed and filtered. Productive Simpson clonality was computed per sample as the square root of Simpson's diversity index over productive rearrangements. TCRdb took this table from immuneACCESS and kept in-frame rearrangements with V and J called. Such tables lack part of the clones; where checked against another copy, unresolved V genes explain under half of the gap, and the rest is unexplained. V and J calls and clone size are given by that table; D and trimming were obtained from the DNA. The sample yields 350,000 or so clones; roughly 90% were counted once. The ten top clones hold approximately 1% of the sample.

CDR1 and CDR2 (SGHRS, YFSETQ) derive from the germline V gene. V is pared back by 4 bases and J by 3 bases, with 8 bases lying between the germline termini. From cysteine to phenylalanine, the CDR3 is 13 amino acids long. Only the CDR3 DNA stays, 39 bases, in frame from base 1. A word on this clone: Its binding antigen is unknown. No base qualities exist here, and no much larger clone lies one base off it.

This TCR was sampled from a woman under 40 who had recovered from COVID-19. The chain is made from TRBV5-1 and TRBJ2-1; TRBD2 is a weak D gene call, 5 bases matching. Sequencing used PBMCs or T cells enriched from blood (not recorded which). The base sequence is TGCGCCAGCAGCCCCGGGGACTACAATGAGCAGTTCTTC. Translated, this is CASSPGDYNEQFF.